One and the same sample provided the 21 T cell receptor beta chains below, sequenced in a study of T cells in Graves' hyperthyroidism and ophthalmopathy. TCR beta CDR3 regions were amplified from RNA transcripts. The TCR CDR3 was amplified in a first-round RT-PCR using the HTBI primer set. TCRdb re-derived calls from the multiplex PCR reads in MiXCR, one entry per CDR3 protein. The sample shows 500,000 or so distinct CDR3 sequences, 17% of them seen only once. The sample consisted of blood. These TCRs come from a woman younger than 30 with Graves' ophthalmopathy.

To note about this clonotype: The CDR3 ends on some other residue instead of the conserved phenylalanine or tryptophan, so this is likely a read error. The V gene is TRBV18, the J gene TRBJ1-5; D gene ambiguous. Germline values: CDR1 KGHSH, CDR2 LQKENI. This CDR3 region has 13 residues. V was cut by 2 bases and J by 3 bases, with 5 bases left in between. In DNA, the CDR3 is TGTGCCAGCTCACCAGATCTCAATCAGCCCCAGCATTCT. Its translation: CASSPDLNQPQHS.

This clonotype was observed many times. This sequence joins TRBV27 and TRBJ2-1; unclear D gene. V gave up 6 bases and J gave up 4 bases, with 13 bases separating them. CDR1 and CDR2 from the germline V gene are MNHEY and SMNVEV (reference sequence). The CDR3 totals 14 residues. The CDR3 protein is CASSSLISYNEQFF. DNA for the CDR3: TGTGCCAGCAGCTCCCTCATTAGTTACAATGAGCAGTTCTTC.

The J gene is TRBJ2-5, the V gene TRBV30; D may be TRBD2 (5 bases). This CDR3 is built from 15 residues. Germline V gene lookup returns CDR1 GTSNPN and CDR2 SVGIG (reference sequence). The V gene lost 0 bases and the J gene lost 1 base, with 12 bases spanning the gap. CDR3 bases: TGTGCCTGGAGTGTCTACCGGGGATTCCAAGAGACCCAGTACTTC. It is translated as CAWSVYRGFQETQYF.

In its sample, this clonotype was seen many times. This chain connects TRBV20-1 to TRBJ2-7; the match to TRBD1 covers 9 bases. This CDR3 has 16 residues. Germline CDR1 is DFQATT and CDR2 is SNEGSKA (reference sequence). After removal of 3 bases from V and 3 bases from J, the junction contained 12 bases not matched to a gene. CDR3 residues: CSARDSSGTGIYEQYF. For the CDR3, the DNA is TGCAGTGCTAGGGATTCGTCCGGGACAGGGATCTACGAGCAGTACTTC.

This clonotype was picked up one time. The genes are TRBV6-2 or TRBV6-3 and TRBJ2-7; the D is unclear. The length of the CDR3 is 15 residues. The V and J ends lost 6 bases and 2 bases respectively, with 17 bases between them. Germline CDR1 and CDR2: MNHEY and SVGEGT. The CDR3 here is CASSRLQASTYEQYF. For the CDR3, the DNA is TGTGCCAGCAGCCGCTTGCAGGCCTCTACCTACGAGCAGTACTTC.

In nucleotides, the CDR3 is TGTGCCAGCAGCTCCGGGGGTGGAAAACTGTTTTTT. It translates to CASSSGGGKLFF. This chain uses TRBV7-6 with TRBJ1-4; a weak D match, TRBD1 (5 bases). V lost 4 bases to trimming and J lost 10 bases, with 10 bases between them. Germline V CDR1 and CDR2: SGHVS, FNYEAQ. This CDR3 is built from 12 residues.

This clonotype was seen many times. This chain joins TRBV3-1 and TRBJ1-1; D unclear. Between the trimmed V and J ends, which lost 2 bases and 1 base, there was a span of 8 bases. This CDR3 has 14 residues. Germline V gene data show CDR1 as LGHDT and CDR2 as YNNKEL (reference sequence). The CDR3 here is CASSQRVANTEAFF. CDR3 nucleotide sequence: TGTGCCAGCAGCCAACGGGTGGCGAACACTGAAGCTTTCTTT.

This clonotype was counted between two and nine times. V is TRBV28 and J is TRBJ1-2; TRBD1 is a possible D gene (6 bases). The V end lost 3 bases, the J end lost 8 bases, and 22 bases lay between the germline ends. CDR3 length: 16 amino acids. CDR1 and CDR2 (germline): MDHEN, SYDVKM. CDR3 residues: CASSLGGGVGLWGYTF. In nucleotides, the CDR3 is TGTGCCAGCAGTTTGGGGGGGGGCGTCGGGCTTTGGGGCTACACCTTC.

This clonotype was observed at least ten times. V and J are TRBV5-1 and TRBJ2-3; TRBD2 matches 13 bases. Germline CDR1 SGHRS, CDR2 YFSETQ. Trimming removed 4 bases from V and 0 bases from J; junction bases left unmatched: 8. The CDR3 loop spans 18 amino acids. In DNA form, the CDR3 reads TGCGCCAGCAGCCCGGGACTAGCGGGGACCGATAGCACAGATACGCAGTATTTT. This encodes CASSPGLAGTDSTDTQYF.

This clonotype was picked up many times. This chain links TRBV9 with TRBJ2-1; possibly TRBD2 for D (5 bases). The germline V gene encodes CDR1 SGDLS and CDR2 YYNGEE. This CDR3 comprises 12 residues. V shed 9 bases and J shed 4 bases, with 11 bases lying between them. CDR3 loop: CATGRGYNEQFF. The DNA of the CDR3 is TGTGCCACCGGTCGGGGATACAATGAGCAGTTCTTC.

This clonotype was detected only a few times. The CDR3 DNA reads TGTGCCAGCAGCCAGGATTTGGGGCGGGAGCAGTACTTC. It is translated as CASSQDLGREQYF. The V call is TRBV14, the J call TRBJ2-7, with D possibly being TRBD1 (5 bases). V dropped 3 bases and J dropped 7 bases, with 13 bases sitting between them. The CDR3 contains 13 residues. Germline V gene lookup returns CDR1 SGHDN and CDR2 FVKESK.

The rearrangement joins TRBV9 to TRBJ2-5; D is perhaps TRBD2 (6 bases). Deletions cut 4 bases from V and 9 bases from J, with 22 bases between. This CDR3 has 15 residues. Per germline, CDR1 SGDLS and CDR2 YYNGEE. The CDR3 sequence is CASSPSAPGDEAQYF. The CDR3 DNA sequence: TGTGCCAGCAGCCCGTCGGCTCCGGGGGACGAGGCCCAGTACTTC.

The table lists this clonotype with a few counts. The genes are TRBV27 and TRBJ1-3; 10 bases match TRBD1. This CDR3 has 14 amino acids. After removal of 9 bases from V and 6 bases from J, the junction contained 8 bases not matched to a gene. Germline CDR1 is MNHEY and CDR2 is SMNVEV (reference sequence). CDR3 sequence (DNA): TGTGCCAGTAAGCGAGGGACAGGGGCAAACACCATATATTTT. It translates to CASKRGTGANTIYF.

This clonotype was counted at least ten times. V and J are TRBV12-3 or TRBV12-4 and TRBJ2-5, with 15 bases aligning to TRBD2. The V segment lost 6 bases and the J segment 4 bases; nucleotides outside the gene matches: 3. There are 15 residues in the CDR3. For the CDR3, the DNA is TGTGCCAGCAGGCCGGGACTAGCGGGAGGAGAGACCCAGTACTTC. Protein sequence: CASRPGLAGGETQYF.

A note on this clonotype: Being one base from a much bigger clone, this may be a read error. Written as DNA, the CDR3 is TGTGCCAGCAGTTACGGTGGGGCCAACGTCCTGACTTTC. Translated: CASSYGGANVLTF. This chain joins TRBV6-2 or TRBV6-3 and TRBJ2-6; D uncertain. CDR1 and CDR2 from the germline V gene are MNHEY and SVGEGT. This CDR3 has 13 amino acids. Trimming pared 2 bases from V and 3 bases from J, leaving 2 bases between.

A remark on this clonotype: An end of the junction differs from the germline gene, which may be a read error. The chain uses TRBV27 and TRBJ1-5; D unclear. This CDR3 is 13 amino acids long. The germline CDR1 and CDR2 sequences are MNHEY and SMNVEV (reference sequence). CDR3 coding DNA: TGTGCCGGCAGTTTATCAGTTAATCAGCCCCAGCATTTT. Its translation is CAGSLSVNQPQHF.

A word on this clonotype: A much larger clone lies a single base off, so this may be a read error. The chain couples TRBV2 to TRBJ2-5; a possible D gene is TRBD2 (6 bases). Germline V CDR1 and CDR2: SNHLY, FYNNEI. The V and J ends lost 3 bases and 2 bases respectively, with 7 bases between them. This CDR3 is built from 13 residues. CDR3 region: CASSEGLQETQYF. The CDR3 bases are TGTGCCAGCAGTGAGGGACTTCAAGAGACCCAGTACTTC.

This clonotype showed up many times. This chain links TRBV6-5 with TRBJ1-1; 8 positions match TRBD1. The CDR3 covers 14 residues. Germline V CDR1 and CDR2: MNHEY, SVGAGI. After removal of 0 bases from V and 6 bases from J, the junction contained 3 bases not matched to a gene. CDR3 coding DNA: TGTGCCAGCAGTTACTCCGAGACAGGGGCTGAAGCTTTCTTT. Residues: CASSYSETGAEAFF.

This clonotype was recorded at least ten times. CDR3 sequence: CAWSAGTSGQPQHF. As DNA, the CDR3 is TGTGCCTGGAGTGCCGGGACTAGCGGTCAGCCCCAGCATTTT. This chain connects TRBV30 to TRBJ1-5; weak D call: TRBD1 (5 bases). CDR3 size: 14 residues. From germline, CDR1 is GTSNPN and CDR2 SVGIG (reference sequence). The germline V and J ends were trimmed by 1 base and 6 bases, with 13 bases remaining between them.

This clonotype occurred a few times. The rearrangement links TRBV5-8 to TRBJ2-5, with 11 bases matching TRBD1. Germline-derived CDR1 and CDR2 are SGHTS and YDEGEE. The ends lost 0 bases at V and 5 bases at J; junction bases unmatched: 6. The CDR3 runs to 16 residues. The CDR3 is CASSLAQDRGPETQYF. CDR3 sequence (DNA): TGTGCCAGCAGCTTGGCCCAGGACAGGGGGCCGGAGACCCAGTACTTC.

The table lists this clonotype with many counts. The chain has TRBV28 and TRBJ2-5; 8 positions agree with TRBD2. This CDR3 is built from 15 residues. Germline assignment: CDR1 MDHEN and CDR2 SYDVKM. V shed 7 bases, J shed 3 bases, and the junction held 10 bases outside the gene matches. CDR3 protein: CASTGLAGKEETQYF. The CDR3 DNA is TGTGCCAGCACTGGCCTAGCGGGCAAAGAAGAGACCCAGTACTTC.